This passage covers 25 T cell receptor beta chains from one sample sequenced in a study of T cells after yellow fever vaccination. A single record per CDR3 protein comes from TCRdb applying MiXCR to the 5' RACE reads. Here the sample spans roughly 96,000 distinct CDR3 sequences, 8% to 10% being singletons. The sequences come from CD8+ T cells not binding an NS4B(214-222) dextramer, sorted from PBMCs, collected less than 18 days after the first yellow fever vaccination. These receptor sequences come from a man between 18 and 29 years old who received the YFV17D yellow fever vaccine.

V and J are TRBV20-1 and TRBJ1-4; TRBD1 agrees at 7 bases. Per germline, CDR1 DFQATT and CDR2 SNEGSKA (reference sequence). The CDR3 has 18 residues. V shed 2 bases, J shed 3 bases, and the junction held 15 bases outside the gene matches. The CDR3, as DNA: TGCAGTGCTAGAAAAGACAGGGTCGGTTCGAGGGCTAATGAAAAACTGTTTTTT. This translates into CSARKDRVGSRANEKLFF.

The chain links TRBV4-1 to TRBJ1-5; D is unresolved. Germline lookup yields CDR1 MGHRA and CDR2 YSYEKL. Deletions cut 2 bases from V and 1 base from J, with 9 bases between. The CDR3 is made up of 15 amino acids. The CDR3 DNA is TGCGCCAGCAGCCAACGGTGGGTGAGCAATCAGCCCCAGCATTTT. It yields the protein CASSQRWVSNQPQHF.

J is TRBJ1-1 and V is TRBV18; D remains ambiguous. The CDR3 consists of 12 residues. V gave up 5 bases and J gave up 8 bases, with 12 bases separating them. The V gene's germline CDR1 is KGHSH and CDR2 LQKENI. CDR3 nucleotides: TGTGCCAGCTCAATTATGCGGGAAGAAGCTTTCTTT. Protein product: CASSIMREEAFF.

This clonotype was counted only a few times. The gene calls are TRBV5-1 and TRBJ2-7; 8 nucleotides agree with TRBD1. Germline-derived CDR1 and CDR2 are SGHRS and YFSETQ. The CDR3 covers 14 residues. V gave up 2 bases and J gave up 3 bases; unmatched junction bases: 4. The CDR3 reads CASSLSQGDYEQYF. In DNA form, the CDR3 reads TGCGCCAGCAGCTTATCACAGGGGGACTACGAGCAGTACTTC.

The rearrangement links TRBV6-1 to TRBJ2-7; 8 bases are a match to TRBD1. CDR1 MNHNS and CDR2 SASEGT come from the germline V gene. The CDR3 runs to 13 residues. The J segment lost 10 bases and the V segment lost 0 bases, leaving 5 bases of the junction unmatched. CDR3: CASSEADRVRQYV. For the CDR3, the DNA is TGTGCCAGCAGTGAAGCGGACAGGGTTCGCCAGTACGTC.

Details on this clonotype: At one end, the junction sequence differs from germline, possibly due to a read error. The rearrangement joins TRBV4-2 to TRBJ1-1; D remains ambiguous. The CDR3 is 13 residues long. Germline V gene lookup returns CDR1 LGHNA and CDR2 YNFKEQ. The CDR3 spells CASSPSGLGEAFF. Written as DNA, the CDR3 is TGTGCCAGTAGCCCCTCCGGGTTGGGTGAAGCTTTCTTT.

The chain is built from TRBV13 and TRBJ1-1, with D unresolved. The CDR3 totals 13 residues. Germline V gives CDR1 PRHDT, CDR2 FYEKMQ (reference sequence). V was pared by 9 bases and J by 2 bases, with 13 bases between. In DNA form, the CDR3 reads TGTGCCAGTATCGGCGGCGTTAACACTGAAGCTTTCTTT. Its protein product is CASIGGVNTEAFF.

The V gene is TRBV4-3, the J gene TRBJ2-1; the match to TRBD1 covers 8 bases. Trimming removed 1 base from V and 3 bases from J; junction bases left unmatched: 2. The CDR3 spans 15 residues. Germline lookup yields CDR1 LGHNA and CDR2 YSLEER. The CDR3 coding sequence is TGCGCCAGCAGCCAAGGGGGACAGGACTACAATGAGCAGTTCTTC. Translating gives CASSQGGQDYNEQFF.

The sample holds a few counts of this clonotype. The V and J genes are TRBV4-2 and TRBJ2-7; D remains ambiguous. The CDR3 spans 13 residues. V gave up 0 bases and J gave up 2 bases, with 5 bases separating them. CDR1 is LGHNA, CDR2 YNFKEQ, per germline. Here the CDR3 DNA reads TGTGCCAGCAGCCAAGAAAGCCCCTACGAGCAGTACTTC. It specifies CASSQESPYEQYF.

The sample holds many counts of this clonotype. The CDR3 sequence: CSATGVGQETQYF. DNA for the CDR3: TGCAGTGCTACTGGGGTGGGACAAGAGACCCAGTACTTC. This rearrangement joins TRBV20-1 to TRBJ2-5; no firm D call. Germline CDR1 and CDR2: DFQATT and SNEGSKA (reference sequence). V was trimmed by 4 bases and J by 2 bases, leaving 11 bases between them. This CDR3 spans 13 amino acids.

Ten or more counts support this clonotype. This CDR3 is CSVRLSGQPQHF. The CDR3 DNA reads as TGCAGCGTGAGGCTTTCGGGTCAGCCCCAGCATTTT. The rearrangement joins TRBV29-1 to TRBJ1-5; D gene uncertain. Trimming removed 6 bases from V and 6 bases from J, with 12 bases in between. The CDR3 has 12 residues. CDR1 is SQVTM, CDR2 ANQGSEA, per germline.

The rearrangement uses TRBV7-9 and TRBJ2-4, with D unresolved. V was shortened by 1 base and J by 1 base, with 11 bases between the two germline ends. Looked up from germline, CDR1 is SEHNR and CDR2 is FQNEAQ (reference sequence). The CDR3 runs 16 residues. CDR3 loop: CASSLGASPAKNIQYF. CDR3 nucleotide sequence: TGTGCCAGCAGCTTAGGTGCATCCCCGGCCAAAAACATTCAGTACTTC.

The chain has TRBV7-3 and TRBJ2-3; perhaps TRBD1 as D (5 bases). Germline loops: CDR1 SGHTA, CDR2 FQGTGA. V lost 2 bases to trimming and J lost 5 bases, with 11 bases between them. This CDR3 is built from 14 residues. The CDR3 DNA sequence: TGTGCCAGCAGCTTACAGGGTTATGGAGATACGCAGTATTTT. It yields the protein CASSLQGYGDTQYF.

The table lists this clonotype with a few counts. The chain joins TRBV12-3 or TRBV12-4 to TRBJ2-2, with TRBD1 identical over 7 bases. The CDR3 has 15 amino acids. Trimming removed 5 bases from V and 2 bases from J; junction bases left unmatched: 5. CDR3 coding DNA: TGTGCCAGCAGTCTGGACAGGAGAAACACCGGGGAGCTGTTTTTT. Translation: CASSLDRRNTGELFF.

This clonotype was seen only a few times. V gene TRBV4-1 combines with J gene TRBJ1-3; D is uncertain. Germline CDR1 reads MGHRA; CDR2 reads YSYEKL. The CDR3 is 13 amino acids. V lost 1 base and J lost 6, with 7 bases in between. CDR3 region: CASSQGLENTIYF. The CDR3 DNA reads TGCGCCAGCAGCCAAGGTCTTGAAAACACCATATATTTT.

In this sample, this clonotype turned up a few times. The genes are TRBV6-5 and TRBJ2-2; TRBD1 is a possible D gene (5 bases). This CDR3 region has 14 residues. Trimming stripped 2 bases from V and 3 bases from J, with 7 bases between. In germline, CDR1 is MNHEY, CDR2 SVGAGI. The CDR3 bases are TGTGCCAGCAGTTACAAAGGGGACACCGGGGAGCTGTTTTTT. Encoded protein: CASSYKGDTGELFF.

The J gene is TRBJ2-1, the V gene TRBV5-4, with 7 positions matching TRBD1. The ends lost 2 bases at V and 0 bases at J; junction bases unmatched: 2. Germline V lookup: CDR1 SGHNT, CDR2 YYREEE (reference sequence). The CDR3 runs 15 residues. The CDR3 here is CASSFAGGSYNEQFF. CDR3 sequence (DNA): TGTGCCAGCAGCTTCGCAGGGGGCTCCTACAATGAGCAGTTCTTC.

The sample holds many counts of this clonotype. The rearrangement links TRBV4-3 to TRBJ1-6; D remains unclear. V was cut by 0 bases and J by 7 bases, with 10 bases left in between. CDR1 and CDR2 (germline): LGHNA, YSLEER. CDR3 length equals 15 residues. DNA of the CDR3: TGCGCCAGCAGCCAAGATCCAGGCTGGAATTCACCCCTCCACTTT. This sequence encodes CASSQDPGWNSPLHF.

This clonotype showed up just a few times. The V and J genes are TRBV27 and TRBJ2-5, with 9 bases matching TRBD2. Germline V gene data show CDR1 as MNHEY and CDR2 as SMNVEV (reference sequence). V lost 2 bases to trimming and J lost 5 bases; unmatched junction nucleotides: 9. This CDR3 has 16 amino acids. CDR3 in DNA: TGTGCCAGCAGTTTAGACGGCGGGGGGGCGGGGGAGACCCAGTACTTC. As protein: CASSLDGGGAGETQYF.

This clonotype came up a few times. The CDR3 sequence: CASSYGRAGGYTF. The CDR3 DNA reads as TGTGCCAGCAGTTACGGCAGGGCTGGGGGCTACACCTTC. The chain combines TRBV6-5 with TRBJ1-2, with a weak D call TRBD1 (5 bases). V shed 2 bases and J shed 8 bases, with 12 bases lying between them. The CDR3 is made up of 13 amino acids. Germline CDR1 and CDR2: MNHEY and SVGAGI.

There are a few counts of this clonotype. The chain employs TRBV29-1 and TRBJ1-1, with 8 bases identical to TRBD1. This CDR3 is built from 12 residues. CDR1 is SQVTM, CDR2 ANQGSEA, per germline. The junction had 6 bases not matched to a gene; V was cut back by 4 bases and J by 8 bases. The CDR3 nucleotides read TGCAGCGTTGCAGGGGGCCAGGGGGAAGCTTTCTTT. Residues: CSVAGGQGEAFF.

This CDR3 reads CALPRPTASYEQYF. CDR3 in DNA: TGTGCCTTACCACGCCCGACGGCCTCCTACGAGCAGTACTTC. V gene TRBV27 combines with J gene TRBJ2-7; D unclear. CDR3 length equals 14 residues. Germline loops: CDR1 MNHEY, CDR2 SMNVEV (reference sequence). Trimming removed 11 bases at V and 0 bases at J, with 17 bases between.

This clonotype came up a few times. V usage is TRBV27 and J usage is TRBJ2-1; D not certain. Trimming took 2 bases from V and 8 from J, leaving 10 bases between them. The CDR3 extends over 13 amino acids. CDR1 and CDR2 (germline): MNHEY, SMNVEV (reference sequence). Here the CDR3 reads CASSLGLNDEQFF. The DNA for the CDR3 is TGTGCCAGCAGTTTAGGGTTAAACGATGAGCAGTTCTTC.

This clonotype was observed a few times. V is TRBV14 and J is TRBJ2-1; D is perhaps TRBD2 (5 bases). CDR1 is SGHDN and CDR2 is FVKESK in the germline V gene. Trimming shortened V by 3 bases and J by 8 bases, and 8 bases separated the two germline ends. This CDR3 comprises 12 residues. The CDR3 is CASSHRGDEQFF. CDR3 in DNA: TGTGCCAGCAGCCACCGGGGTGATGAGCAGTTCTTC.

The chain combines TRBV14 with TRBJ2-7; D is possibly TRBD2 (5 bases). Deletions cut 3 bases from V and 7 bases from J, with 13 bases between. CDR1 is SGHDN and CDR2 is FVKESK in the germline V gene. The CDR3 extends over 13 amino acids. In nucleotides, the CDR3 is TGTGCCAGCAGCCACCACACTAGTTTTGAGCAGTACTTC. This codes for CASSHHTSFEQYF.